These 14 T cell receptor beta chains came from one sample sequenced in a study of cytomegalovirus exposure and HLA in healthy donors. The PCR employed 60 Vbeta primers together with 13 Jbeta primers. Assay: immunoSEQ multiplex PCR; the TCRdb copy retains only in-frame clones and omits some. The table records about 43,000 clones, 70% to 85% of them present only once. Source material: PBMCs. These receptors were obtained from a man under 40 in good health and CMV-seronegative.

This sequence joins TRBV19 and TRBJ1-5; 8 nucleotides match TRBD1. The germline CDR1 and CDR2 sequences are LNHDA and SQIVND (reference sequence). With V trimmed by 9 bases and J by 0 bases, 10 bases remained unmatched. The CDR3 totals 16 residues. The CDR3 bases are TGTGCCAGCCAGCAATCAGGGGGCATTAGCAATCAGCCCCAGCATTTT. It translates to CASQQSGGISNQPQHF. The full variable domain, in which reference TRBV19 and TRBJ1-5 provide the parts outside the CDR3, is DGGITQSPKYLFRKEGQNVTLSCEQNLNHDAMYWYRQDPGQGLRLIYYSQIVNDFQKGDIAEGYSVSREKKESFPLTVTSAQKNPTAFYLCASQQSGGISNQPQHFGDGTRLSIL.

The chain has TRBV27 and TRBJ1-1, with D hard to call. From germline, CDR1 is MNHEY and CDR2 SMNVEV (reference sequence). V was cut by 3 bases and J by 11 bases, with 13 bases left in between. This CDR3 has 12 residues. CDR3 sequence: CASSFKEGTAFF. The CDR3 nucleotides read TGTGCCAGCAGTTTTAAAGAGGGTACGGCTTTCTTT.

The chain uses TRBV29-1 and TRBJ1-4, with D possibly TRBD1 on 5 matching bases. The germline gives CDR1 SQVTM, CDR2 ANQGSEA. V was shortened by 4 bases and J by 4 bases, with 10 bases between the two germline ends. This CDR3 is built from 13 residues. The CDR3 DNA reads as TGCAGCGTTGCGTGGGGACTTAATGAAAAACTGTTTTTT. Protein sequence: CSVAWGLNEKLFF.

The count of this clone is one. The chain employs TRBV12-5 and TRBJ2-3; TRBD1 matches at 9 bases. This CDR3 has 18 amino acids. From germline, CDR1 is LGHNT and CDR2 FRNRAP. V lost 3 bases to trimming and J lost 0 bases; unmatched junction nucleotides: 10. The CDR3: CASGLGQGSFPSTDTQYF. The CDR3 coding sequence is TGTGCTAGTGGTTTAGGACAGGGGAGCTTCCCTAGCACAGATACGCAGTATTTT. The variable domain in full, completed from reference TRBV12-5 and TRBJ2-3, reads DARVTQTPRHKVTEMGQEVTMRCQPILGHNTVFWYRQTMMQGLELLAYFRNRAPLDDSGMPKDRFSAEMPDATLATLKIQPSEPRDSAVYFCASGLGQGSFPSTDTQYFGPGTRLTVL.

In its sample, this clone was seen once. The chain recombines TRBV18 with TRBJ2-1, with 9 nucleotides matching TRBD2. The CDR3 totals 17 residues. The V segment lost 1 base and the J segment 0 bases; nucleotides outside the gene matches: 4. The germline gives CDR1 KGHSH, CDR2 LQKENI. CDR3 residues: CASSPLTSGSSYNEQFF. CDR3 DNA: TGTGCCAGCTCACCACTGACTAGCGGAAGCTCCTACAATGAGCAGTTCTTC.

The genes are TRBV4-2 and TRBJ2-5; D gene ambiguous. CDR3 size: 16 residues. Germline V lookup: CDR1 LGHNA, CDR2 YNFKEQ. The V gene lost 0 bases and the J gene lost 5 bases, with 16 bases spanning the gap. The DNA of the CDR3 is TGTGCCAGCAGCCAAGATTCAATATCGGCCGGGGAGACCCAGTACTTC. Translating gives CASSQDSISAGETQYF.

The chain carries TRBV18 and TRBJ2-1; D perhaps matches TRBD2 (5 bases). Looked up from germline, CDR1 is KGHSH and CDR2 is LQKENI. The CDR3 sequence is 12 residues long. The DNA for the CDR3 is TGTGCGGTGGGGAGCTCCTACAATGAGCAGTTCTTC. Encoded protein: CAVGSSYNEQFF.

V is TRBV19 and J is TRBJ2-3; D perhaps matches TRBD1 (7 bases). Trimming cost V 3 bases and J 2 bases, with 18 bases left between them. Germline CDR1 LNHDA, CDR2 SQIVND (reference sequence). The CDR3 contains 17 residues. DNA for the CDR3: TGTGCCAGTAGTATGGGCGGGGACAGCTCTTACACAGATACGCAGTATTTT. Translated: CASSMGGDSSYTDTQYF.

V usage is TRBV18 and J usage is TRBJ2-5, with D tentatively TRBD1 (5 bases). The CDR3 covers 15 residues. The V and J ends lost 3 bases and 2 bases respectively, with 13 bases between them. Germline V gives CDR1 KGHSH, CDR2 LQKENI. DNA for the CDR3: TGTGCCAGCTCACCCTTATCGACAGCTCAAGAGACCCAGTACTTC. Protein sequence: CASSPLSTAQETQYF.

A few counts support this clone. The J gene is TRBJ2-5, the V gene TRBV5-5; 8 bases line up with TRBD1. The CDR3 extends over 14 amino acids. V trimming: 4 bases; J trimming: 5 bases; junction bases outside the gene matches: 7. The germline V gene has CDR1 SGHKS and CDR2 YYEKEE (reference sequence). The CDR3 protein is CASSIGTGWETQYF. In DNA, the CDR3 is TGTGCCAGCAGCATCGGGACAGGCTGGGAGACCCAGTACTTC.

This chain uses TRBV7-2 with TRBJ2-1; D is uncertain. The ends were cut back, 1 base at V and 4 bases at J, with 11 bases in the middle. Per the germline V gene, CDR1 is SGHTA and CDR2 is FQGNSA. This CDR3 region has 15 residues. The CDR3 sequence: CASSLVFGGYNEQFF. DNA for the CDR3: TGTGCCAGCAGCTTAGTGTTCGGCGGATACAATGAGCAGTTCTTC.

Only a few counts were recorded for this clone. This chain connects TRBV5-1 to TRBJ2-7, with a tentative D call TRBD2 (5 bases). Trimming shortened V by 3 bases and J by 3 bases, and 10 bases separated the two germline ends. There are 13 residues in the CDR3. Germline V lookup: CDR1 SGHRS, CDR2 YFSETQ. The CDR3, as DNA: TGCGCCAGCAGCTCGGACGGGATCTACGAGCAGTACTTC. It is translated as CASSSDGIYEQYF. Combining the CDR3 with reference TRBV5-1 and TRBJ2-7 gives the whole variable domain KAGVTQTPRYLIKTRGQQVTLSCSPISGHRSVSWYQQTPGQGLQFLFEYFSETQRNKGNFPGRFSGRQFSNSRSEMNVSTLELGDSALYLCASSSDGIYEQYFGPGTRLTVT.

The V and J genes are TRBV27 and TRBJ2-1; 9 nucleotides line up with TRBD1. V lost 6 bases and J lost 7; bases outside the gene matches: 10. This CDR3 has 15 residues. From germline, CDR1 is MNHEY and CDR2 SMNVEV (reference sequence). CDR3 protein: CASRYRGLVVNEQFF. Here the CDR3 DNA reads TGTGCCAGCAGATACAGGGGGCTCGTAGTAAATGAGCAGTTCTTC.

The chain uses TRBV19 and TRBJ2-7; a weak D match, TRBD1 (6 bases). Germline CDR1 reads LNHDA; CDR2 reads SQIVND (reference sequence). The CDR3 is made up of 12 amino acids. Trimming removed 3 bases from V and 4 bases from J, with 7 bases in between. This CDR3 is CASSIQGYEQYF. CDR3 sequence (DNA): TGTGCCAGTAGTATTCAGGGGTACGAGCAGTACTTC.